The 9 T cell receptor beta chains below were found in one sample sequenced in a study of cytomegalovirus exposure and HLA in healthy donors. 60 Vbeta and 13 Jbeta primers were used in PCR. The table came from immunoSEQ multiplex PCR; TCRdb's copy has only in-frame clones and leaves some out. The sample lists 100,000 to 150,000 clones, approximately 71% occurring once. Input material: PBMCs. The receptors were gathered from a woman in her forties or fifties in good health and CMV-seronegative.

This clone was recorded a few times. The CDR3 loop reads CASSQEWISREQYF. The CDR3 nucleotides are TGTGCCAGCAGCCAAGAATGGATTTCGAGGGAGCAGTACTTC. The rearrangement links TRBV5-4 to TRBJ2-7; D ambiguous. This CDR3 is built from 14 residues. Germline V gives CDR1 SGHNT, CDR2 YYREEE (reference sequence). V was trimmed by 4 bases and J by 7 bases, leaving 18 bases between them.

The J gene is TRBJ2-7, the V gene TRBV15; TRBD1 matches 7 bases. Trimming removed 4 bases from V and 0 bases from J; junction bases left unmatched: 9. CDR1 LNHNV and CDR2 YYDKDF come from the germline V gene (reference sequence). The CDR3 is 16 amino acids. DNA for the CDR3: TGTGCCACCAGCAAGTTTACAGGGGCCCTCTCCTACGAGCAGTACTTC. Protein sequence: CATSKFTGALSYEQYF.

The rearrangement joins TRBV15 to TRBJ2-3; 15 nucleotides match TRBD2. The germline CDR1 and CDR2 sequences are LNHNV and YYDKDF (reference sequence). The CDR3 is 15 residues long. The V segment lost 3 bases and the J segment 10 bases; nucleotides outside the gene matches: 5. CDR3 region: CATSRGLAGGPSQYF. The CDR3 DNA reads as TGTGCCACCAGCAGGGGACTAGCGGGAGGTCCGTCGCAGTATTTT.

In DNA form, the CDR3 reads TGTGCCATCAGTGATGATAGCGAGAGCTCCTACGAGCAGTACTTC. Translated: CAISDDSESSYEQYF. The rearrangement joins TRBV10-3 to TRBJ2-5, with D possibly matching TRBD2 (5 bases). The DNA end favors TRBJ2-7, so the J call may be wrong. Germline CDR1 is ENHRY and CDR2 is SYGVKD. This CDR3 contains 15 residues.

The rearrangement joins TRBV4-1 to TRBJ2-4; D might be TRBD2 (6 bases). The V end was cut by 2 bases, the J end by 0 bases, with 14 bases between. The CDR3 totals 17 residues. CDR1 is MGHRA, CDR2 YSYEKL, per germline. As DNA, the CDR3 is TGCGCCAGCAGCCAACCCCGGGACTCCCGAGCCAAAAACATTCAGTACTTC. Residues: CASSQPRDSRAKNIQYF.

The rearrangement uses TRBV28 and TRBJ1-5; possible D gene TRBD1, 5 bases. CDR1 and CDR2 (germline): MDHEN, SYDVKM. The V end lost 5 bases, the J end lost 7 bases, and 18 bases lay between the germline ends. This CDR3 has 15 amino acids. This chain's CDR3 is CASSAAGFLMQPQHF. In DNA, the CDR3 is TGTGCCAGCAGTGCTGCAGGGTTCCTGATGCAGCCCCAGCATTTT.

The genes are TRBV19 and TRBJ2-5, with 7 positions matching TRBD1. Germline loops: CDR1 LNHDA, CDR2 SQIVND (reference sequence). The CDR3 is made up of 15 amino acids. V was pared by 5 bases and J by 1 base, with 7 bases of the junction left unmatched. CDR3 residues: CASSSQGSFQETQYF. DNA of the CDR3: TGTGCCAGTAGTTCACAGGGGTCCTTCCAAGAGACCCAGTACTTC.

This clone was seen a few times. This rearrangement joins TRBV7-8 to TRBJ2-7; the D gene is possibly TRBD2 (5 bases). CDR3 length: 15 residues. Per germline, CDR1 SGHVS and CDR2 FQNEAQ. V was shortened by 1 base and J by 2 bases, with 12 bases between the two germline ends. The CDR3 protein is CASSLEDSKAYEQYF. The DNA for the CDR3 is TGTGCCAGCAGCTTAGAGGACTCAAAAGCCTACGAGCAGTACTTC.

The V and J genes are TRBV4-1 and TRBJ1-1, with D possibly matching TRBD1 (5 bases). Germline values: CDR1 MGHRA, CDR2 YSYEKL. Deletions cut 0 bases from V and 3 bases from J, with 11 bases between. The CDR3 length is 15 residues. CDR3 nucleotides: TGCGCCAGCAGCCAAGAACCAGGGAGGGACACTGAAGCTTTCTTT. The encoded protein is CASSQEPGRDTEAFF.